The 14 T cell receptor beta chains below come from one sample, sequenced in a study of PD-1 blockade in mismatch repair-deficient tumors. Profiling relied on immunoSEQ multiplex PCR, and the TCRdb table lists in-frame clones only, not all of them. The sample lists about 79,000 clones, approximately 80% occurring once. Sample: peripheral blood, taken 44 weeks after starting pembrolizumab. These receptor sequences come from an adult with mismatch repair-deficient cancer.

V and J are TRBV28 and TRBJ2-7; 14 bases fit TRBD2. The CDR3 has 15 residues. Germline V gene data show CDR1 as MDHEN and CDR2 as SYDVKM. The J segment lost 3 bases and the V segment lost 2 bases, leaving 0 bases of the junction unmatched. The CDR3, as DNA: TGTGCCAGCAGTTTAGGGACTAGCGGGAGCTACGAGCAGTACTTC. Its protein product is CASSLGTSGSYEQYF. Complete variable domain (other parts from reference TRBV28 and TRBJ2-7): DVKVTQSSRYLVKRTGEKVFLECVQDMDHENMFWYRQDPGLGLRLIYFSYDVKMKEKGDIPEGYSVSREKKERFSLILESASTNQTSMYLCASSLGTSGSYEQYFGPGTRLTVT.

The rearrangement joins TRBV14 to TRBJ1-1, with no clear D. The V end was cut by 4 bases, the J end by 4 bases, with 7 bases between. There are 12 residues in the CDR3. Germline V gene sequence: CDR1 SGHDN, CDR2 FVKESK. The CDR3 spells CASSLKGTEAFF. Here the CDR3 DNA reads TGTGCCAGCAGCCTTAAGGGCACTGAAGCTTTCTTT.

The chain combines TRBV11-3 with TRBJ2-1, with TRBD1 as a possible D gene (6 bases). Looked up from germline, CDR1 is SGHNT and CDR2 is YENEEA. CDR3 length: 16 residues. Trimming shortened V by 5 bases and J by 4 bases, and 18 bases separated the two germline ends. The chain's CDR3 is CASSQAGTPYYNEQFF. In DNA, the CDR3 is TGTGCCAGCAGCCAGGCCGGGACACCGTATTACAATGAGCAGTTCTTC.

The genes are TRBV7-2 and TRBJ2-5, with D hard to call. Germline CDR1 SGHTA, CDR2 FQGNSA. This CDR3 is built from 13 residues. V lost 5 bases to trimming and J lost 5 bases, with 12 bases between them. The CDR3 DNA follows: TGTGCCAGCAGCCGCGAAGGGCGGGAGACCCAGTACTTC. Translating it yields CASSREGRETQYF.

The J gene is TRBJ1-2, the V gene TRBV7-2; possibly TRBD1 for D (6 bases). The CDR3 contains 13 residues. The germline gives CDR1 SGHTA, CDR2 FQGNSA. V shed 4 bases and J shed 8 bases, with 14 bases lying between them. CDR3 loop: CASSSQQGRGYTF. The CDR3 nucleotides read TGTGCCAGCAGCTCGCAACAGGGACGAGGCTACACCTTC.

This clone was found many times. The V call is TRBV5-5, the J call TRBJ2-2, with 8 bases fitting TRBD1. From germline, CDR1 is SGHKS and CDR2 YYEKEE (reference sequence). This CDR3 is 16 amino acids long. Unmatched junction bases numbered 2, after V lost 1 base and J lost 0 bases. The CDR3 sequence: CASSLRGQANTGELFF. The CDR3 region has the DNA TGTGCCAGCAGCTTGAGGGGACAGGCGAACACCGGGGAGCTGTTTTTT.

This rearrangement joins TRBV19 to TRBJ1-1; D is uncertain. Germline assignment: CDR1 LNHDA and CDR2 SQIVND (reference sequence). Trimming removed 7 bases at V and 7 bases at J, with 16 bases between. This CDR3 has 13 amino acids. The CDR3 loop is CASTWVVGSEAFF. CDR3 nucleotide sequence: TGTGCCAGTACCTGGGTCGTGGGCAGTGAAGCTTTCTTT.

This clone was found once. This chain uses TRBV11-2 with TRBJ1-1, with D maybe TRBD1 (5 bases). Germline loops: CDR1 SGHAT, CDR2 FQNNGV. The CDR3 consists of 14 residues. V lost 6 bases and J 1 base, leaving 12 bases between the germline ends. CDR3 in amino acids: CASRRPGGNTEAFF. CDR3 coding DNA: TGTGCCAGCAGACGTCCTGGGGGGAACACTGAAGCTTTCTTT.

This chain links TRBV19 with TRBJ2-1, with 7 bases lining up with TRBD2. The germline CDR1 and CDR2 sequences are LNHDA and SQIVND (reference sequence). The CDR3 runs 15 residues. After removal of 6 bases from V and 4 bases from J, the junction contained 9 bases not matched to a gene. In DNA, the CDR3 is TGTGCCAGTAGCGACGCGGGGACTACATACAATGAGCAGTTCTTC. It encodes CASSDAGTTYNEQFF.

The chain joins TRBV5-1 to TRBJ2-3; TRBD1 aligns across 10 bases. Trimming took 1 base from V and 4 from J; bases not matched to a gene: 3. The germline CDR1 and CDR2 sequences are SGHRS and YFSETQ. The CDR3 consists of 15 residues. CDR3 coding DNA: TGCGCCAGCAGCTTGAGGGACAGGGGACCAGATACGCAGTATTTT. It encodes CASSLRDRGPDTQYF.

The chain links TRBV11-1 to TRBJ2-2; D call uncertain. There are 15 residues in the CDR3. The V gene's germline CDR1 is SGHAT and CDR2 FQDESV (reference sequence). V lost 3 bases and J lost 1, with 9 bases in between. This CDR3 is CASSFRTVNTGELFF. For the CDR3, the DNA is TGTGCCAGCAGCTTCCGGACGGTGAACACCGGGGAGCTGTTTTTT.

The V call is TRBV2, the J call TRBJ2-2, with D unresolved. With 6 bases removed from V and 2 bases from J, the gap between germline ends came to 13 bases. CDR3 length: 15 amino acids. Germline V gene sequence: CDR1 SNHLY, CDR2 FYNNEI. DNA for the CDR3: TGTGCCAGCAGGGCGATCAGCTTAAACACCGGGGAGCTGTTTTTT. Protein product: CASRAISLNTGELFF.

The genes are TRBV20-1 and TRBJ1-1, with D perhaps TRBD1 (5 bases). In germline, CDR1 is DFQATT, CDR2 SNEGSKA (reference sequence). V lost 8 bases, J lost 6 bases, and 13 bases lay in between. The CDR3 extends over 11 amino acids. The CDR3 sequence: CSPYRGAEAFF. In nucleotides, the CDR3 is TGCAGTCCCTATCGGGGGGCTGAAGCTTTCTTT.

CDR3 sequence: CASSASRGDTQYF. The CDR3 DNA is TGCGCCAGCAGTGCCAGCCGGGGAGATACGCAGTATTTT. The chain joins TRBV10-1 to TRBJ2-3; D may be TRBD2 (5 bases). This CDR3 has 13 amino acids. CDR1 is WNHNN and CDR2 is SYGVQD in the germline V gene (reference sequence). The V end was cut by 4 bases, the J end by 5 bases, with 10 bases between.